One and the same sample provided the 30 T cell receptor beta chains below, sequenced in a study of blood T cells in healthy people across ages. A J-beta primer mix and a sample-barcoded 5' primer were used in a second PCR of roughly 6 to 11 cycles. TCRdb reprocessed the 5' RACE reads with MiXCR, giving one entry per CDR3 protein. The sample yields about a million distinct CDR3 sequences, more than 30% seen once. The specimen sequenced was blood. The receptors derive from a man between 18 and 35 years old in good health.

The chain is built from TRBV2 and TRBJ2-7; the D gene is possibly TRBD2 (6 bases). Per the germline V gene, CDR1 is SNHLY and CDR2 is FYNNEI. Trimming stripped 7 bases from V and 8 bases from J, with 12 bases between. This CDR3 has 11 amino acids. CDR3 sequence: CASKVEGKQYF. Here the CDR3 DNA reads TGTGCCAGCAAGGTGGAGGGGAAGCAGTACTTC.

This chain connects TRBV11-2 to TRBJ2-1; 7 nucleotides line up with TRBD1. The germline V gene has CDR1 SGHAT and CDR2 FQNNGV. This CDR3 comprises 15 residues. V trimming: 7 bases; J trimming: 6 bases; junction bases outside the gene matches: 12. CDR3 sequence (DNA): TGTGCCAGCACCAGACAGGGATTAAGTCGCAATGAGCAGTTCTTC. This sequence encodes CASTRQGLSRNEQFF.

This clonotype was counted only a few times. V is TRBV6-5 and J is TRBJ2-1, with 7 bases fitting TRBD1. V shed 5 bases and J 10 bases; nucleotides not matched to a gene: 11. Germline V gives CDR1 MNHEY, CDR2 SVGAGI. This CDR3 region has 14 residues. The CDR3 protein is CASSLGTAPREQFF. In nucleotides, the CDR3 is TGTGCCAGCAGTCTCGGGACAGCACCGCGGGAGCAGTTCTTC.

Turning to this clonotype: An end of the junction does not agree with germline; a read error may underlie this. The chain links TRBV15 to TRBJ1-1; D gene uncertain. The CDR3 spans 14 residues. Per germline, CDR1 LNHNV and CDR2 YYDKDF (reference sequence). The CDR3 here is CAASRDGVNTEAFF. The CDR3 nucleotides read TGTGCCGCCAGCAGAGATGGCGTGAACACTGAAGCTTTCTTT.

Note on this clonotype: At one of its ends the junction is not consistent with the germline gene, which may arise from a read error. This chain joins TRBV28 and TRBJ1-5; 10 bases match TRBD1. The CDR3 has 18 amino acids. Germline V gene data show CDR1 as MDHEN and CDR2 as SYDVKM. CDR3 nucleotide sequence: TGCGCCAGCAGTCAACCGATGGACAGGGGGTATAGCAATCAGCCCCAGCATTTT. This codes for CASSQPMDRGYSNQPQHF.

J is TRBJ1-1 and V is TRBV14; no firm D call. The CDR3 totals 13 residues. V was pared by 3 bases and J by 5 bases, with 10 bases between. Per the germline V gene, CDR1 is SGHDN and CDR2 is FVKESK. In DNA, the CDR3 is TGTGCCAGCAGCCACGGGAGGAAGACTGAAGCTTTCTTT. It codes for CASSHGRKTEAFF.

The chain combines TRBV25-1 with TRBJ1-4; weak D call: TRBD1 (5 bases). V lost 7 bases to trimming and J lost 1 base, with 13 bases between them. The CDR3 is made up of 15 amino acids. The germline CDR1 and CDR2 sequences are MGHDK and SYGVNS. CDR3 in amino acids: CASISSGGTNEKLFF. CDR3 sequence (DNA): TGTGCCAGCATTTCATCGGGGGGAACTAATGAAAAACTGTTTTTT. The entire variable domain, with the rest obtained from reference TRBV25-1 and TRBJ1-4, is as follows: EADIYQTPRYLVIGTGKKITLECSQTMGHDKMYWYQQDPGMELHLIHYSYGVNSTEKGDLSSESTVSRIRTEHFPLTLESARPSHTSQYLCASISSGGTNEKLFFGSGTQLSVL.

The chain recombines TRBV20-1 with TRBJ2-1; 7 nucleotides line up with TRBD2. The end of the DNA is better explained by TRBJ2-7, so the J call may be wrong. The CDR3 length is 15 residues. Germline loops: CDR1 DFQATT, CDR2 SNEGSKA (reference sequence). CDR3 sequence reads: CSARNSQRDYNEQYF. The DNA for the CDR3 is TGCAGTGCTAGAAATTCCCAGCGGGACTACAATGAGCAGTACTTC.

This clonotype was seen ten or more times. The chain recombines TRBV25-1 with TRBJ1-2; TRBD1 matches at 9 bases. V dropped 6 bases and J dropped 4; count of bases not matched to a gene: 6. Germline values: CDR1 MGHDK, CDR2 SYGVNS. CDR3 length equals 14 residues. CDR3 loop: CASSPGTGIYGYTF. The DNA of the CDR3 is TGTGCCAGCAGCCCCGGGACAGGGATCTATGGCTACACCTTC.

This chain uses TRBV7-2 with TRBJ2-4, with D tentatively TRBD1 (6 bases). The J call is doubtful: the DNA matches TRBJ2-7 better. The germline V gene has CDR1 SGHTA and CDR2 FQGNSA. The CDR3 length is 13 residues. Here the CDR3 DNA reads TGTGCCAGCAGCCCGTTCAGGGGTTACGAGCAGTACTTC. Translation gives CASSPFRGYEQYF.

There are a few counts of this clonotype. The chain links TRBV7-8 to TRBJ2-1, with 8 bases that match TRBD1. The CDR3 extends over 14 amino acids. The germline V gene encodes CDR1 SGHVS and CDR2 FQNEAQ. The junction had 4 bases not matched to a gene; V was cut back by 3 bases and J by 6 bases. The CDR3 loop reads CASSFDGQGNEQFF. Here the CDR3 DNA reads TGTGCCAGCAGCTTCGACGGACAGGGCAATGAGCAGTTCTTC.

Only a few counts were recorded for this clonotype. The rearrangement links TRBV7-9 to TRBJ1-4, with D possibly being TRBD1 (5 bases). The V gene's germline CDR1 is SEHNR and CDR2 FQNEAQ (reference sequence). The CDR3 runs 17 residues. The V and J ends lost 1 base and 4 bases respectively, with 16 bases between them. Here the CDR3 reads CASSLDGGGAHNEKLFF. In nucleotides, the CDR3 is TGTGCCAGCAGCTTAGACGGAGGTGGGGCCCATAATGAAAAACTGTTTTTT.

This clonotype appeared a single time. The CDR3, as DNA: TGTGCCAGCAAGACAGGGGGCGCGGGTACTGAAGCTTTCTTT. Protein sequence: CASKTGGAGTEAFF. The chain is built from TRBV12-3 or TRBV12-4 and TRBJ1-1, with 10 bases fitting TRBD1. The CDR3 is 14 residues long. The junction had 7 bases not matched to a gene; V was cut back by 7 bases and J by 5 bases.

The chain joins TRBV6-5 to TRBJ2-3; 9 nucleotides align to TRBD2. The CDR3 spans 18 residues. The junction had 9 bases not matched to a gene; V was cut back by 2 bases and J by 0 bases. Germline CDR1 MNHEY, CDR2 SVGAGI. CDR3 amino acids: CASSYGAGGRISTDTQYF. The CDR3 DNA reads as TGTGCCAGCAGTTACGGTGCGGGGGGGAGAATCAGCACAGATACGCAGTATTTT.

This clonotype was seen a few times. The chain combines TRBV4-3 with TRBJ2-4; D unclear. The J call may not be correct, given that the DNA end is closer to TRBJ2-7. CDR1 is LGHNA, CDR2 YSLEER, per germline. The CDR3 sequence is 13 residues long. CDR3 sequence: CASSQERMGEQYF. As DNA, the CDR3 is TGCGCCAGCAGCCAAGAAAGAATGGGCGAGCAGTACTTC.

This rearrangement joins TRBV7-9 to TRBJ2-3, with TRBD2 as a possible D gene (5 bases). V lost 8 bases, J lost 2 bases, and 20 bases lay in between. Germline V gene sequence: CDR1 SEHNR, CDR2 FQNEAQ (reference sequence). This CDR3 contains 16 residues. The CDR3 loop is CASPEARLAFTDTQYF. The CDR3 DNA follows: TGTGCCAGCCCCGAGGCTCGTTTAGCGTTCACAGATACGCAGTATTTT.

This clonotype has ten or more counts. The rearrangement links TRBV11-2 to TRBJ2-3, with 15 bases that match TRBD2. The J segment lost 2 bases and the V segment lost 5 bases, leaving 5 bases of the junction unmatched. The CDR3 sequence is 17 residues long. Germline-derived CDR1 and CDR2 are SGHAT and FQNNGV. The CDR3, as DNA: TGTGCCAGCAGCACCGGGACTAGCGGGGGGTACACAGATACGCAGTATTTT. Translated: CASSTGTSGGYTDTQYF.

The chain uses TRBV13 and TRBJ2-1, with unresolved D. This CDR3 is built from 16 residues. Germline V gene lookup returns CDR1 PRHDT and CDR2 FYEKMQ (reference sequence). Trimming took off 2 bases at V and 0 bases at J, with 11 bases between the two ends. DNA of the CDR3: TGTGCCAGCAGCTTAATCGGGTCGAGCTCCTACAATGAGCAGTTCTTC. It codes for CASSLIGSSSYNEQFF.

This sequence joins TRBV6-2 or TRBV6-3 and TRBJ2-7; 11 bases are a match to TRBD2. V gave up 6 bases and J gave up 2 bases; unmatched junction bases: 15. Germline V CDR1 and CDR2: MNHEY, SVGEGT. The CDR3 has 18 amino acids. In nucleotides, the CDR3 is TGTGCCAGCAGAGAGGACGGGGGACTAGCGGACTTCACCTACGAGCAGTACTTC. This sequence encodes CASREDGGLADFTYEQYF.

This clonotype was seen only a few times. The V gene is TRBV6-5, the J gene TRBJ1-5; no firm D call. The CDR3 is 15 residues long. The germline CDR1 and CDR2 sequences are MNHEY and SVGAGI. The V gene lost 6 bases and the J gene lost 0 bases, with 12 bases spanning the gap. The CDR3 sequence: CASRPDGPSNQPQHF. The CDR3 DNA follows: TGTGCCAGCAGACCCGACGGACCTAGCAATCAGCCCCAGCATTTT.

Points on this clonotype: A much larger clone differs by one base, so this may be a read error. The V gene is TRBV10-3, the J gene TRBJ2-1; no clear D. This CDR3 comprises 16 residues. The germline V and J ends were trimmed by 2 bases and 5 bases, with 16 bases remaining between them. Germline lookup yields CDR1 ENHRY and CDR2 SYGVKD. CDR3 DNA sequence: TGTGCCATCAGTGAGGTAAGGGCCGGAGCGAACAATGAGCAGTTCTTC. It encodes CAISEVRAGANNEQFF.

This clonotype was counted a few times. The chain uses TRBV6-5 and TRBJ2-3; tentatively, D is TRBD1 or TRBD2 (7 bases each). Germline V gene sequence: CDR1 MNHEY, CDR2 SVGAGI. V lost 2 bases and J 5 bases, leaving 26 bases between the germline ends. The CDR3 covers 19 residues. CDR3 sequence: CASSYGGQMGLAEGDTQYF. In DNA, the CDR3 is TGTGCCAGCAGTTACGGGGGACAGATGGGCCTAGCGGAGGGAGATACGCAGTATTTT.

The genes are TRBV20-1 and TRBJ2-2, with 9 bases matching TRBD1. The CDR3 spans 15 residues. Looked up from germline, CDR1 is DFQATT and CDR2 is SNEGSKA (reference sequence). Losses at the gene ends were 1 base for V and 4 bases for J; bases not matched to a gene: 4. The CDR3 is CSARARDRVTGELFF. CDR3 nucleotide sequence: TGCAGTGCTAGAGCAAGGGACAGGGTCACCGGGGAGCTGTTTTTT.

This clonotype was seen only once. An end of the junction differs from the germline gene, which may be a read error. This sequence joins TRBV15 and TRBJ1-3; D is perhaps TRBD1 (6 bases). This CDR3 comprises 16 residues. The germline gives CDR1 LNHNV, CDR2 YYDKDF (reference sequence). CDR3 loop: CATSISRTASGNTIYF. CDR3 in DNA: TGTGCGACCAGCATTTCCCGGACAGCCTCTGGAAACACCATATATTTT. The full variable domain, its missing parts supplied by reference TRBV15 and TRBJ1-3, is DAMVIQNPRYQVTQFGKPVTLSCSQTLNHNVMYWYQQKSSQAPKLLFHYYDKDFNNEADTPDNFQSRRPNTSFCFLDIRSPGLGDTAMYLCATSISRTASGNTIYFGEGSWLTVV.

The rearrangement joins TRBV7-8 to TRBJ2-3; TRBD2 matches at 7 bases. The trim removed 4 bases at V and 4 bases at J, leaving 5 bases unmatched. The CDR3 runs 14 residues. Germline V gene lookup returns CDR1 SGHVS and CDR2 FQNEAQ. Here the CDR3 reads CASSWRGSPDTQYF. In DNA form, the CDR3 reads TGTGCCAGCAGCTGGCGGGGGAGCCCAGATACGCAGTATTTT.

V usage is TRBV20-1 and J usage is TRBJ1-4; no definite D call. This CDR3 spans 15 amino acids. V was cut by 3 bases and J by 3 bases, with 14 bases left in between. CDR1 is DFQATT, CDR2 SNEGSKA, per germline (reference sequence). The CDR3 is CSASSFFEANEKLFF. CDR3 nucleotide sequence: TGCAGTGCTAGTAGTTTCTTTGAGGCTAATGAAAAACTGTTTTTT.

V usage is TRBV5-1 and J usage is TRBJ2-3, with D hard to call. Germline CDR1 and CDR2: SGHRS and YFSETQ. The length of the CDR3 is 16 residues. V was cut by 1 base and J by 7 bases, with 19 bases left in between. The CDR3: CASSLKAGVTANTQYF. The CDR3 DNA reads TGCGCCAGCAGCTTGAAGGCAGGTGTCACAGCGAATACGCAGTATTTT.

This chain joins TRBV12-3 or TRBV12-4 and TRBJ2-3, with D possibly matching TRBD1 (5 bases). V gave up 1 base and J gave up 4 bases, with 12 bases separating them. The CDR3 sequence is 15 residues long. The CDR3 reads CASSLDQGGADTQYF. The CDR3 DNA follows: TGTGCCAGCAGTTTAGATCAGGGTGGCGCAGATACGCAGTATTTT.

The rearrangement links TRBV7-2 to TRBJ2-5; no clear D gene. The J call may be in error: the DNA end matches TRBJ2-7 better. This CDR3 spans 16 amino acids. In germline, CDR1 is SGHTA, CDR2 FQGNSA. CDR3 amino acids: CASGLSLSGSAYEQYF. The CDR3 bases are TGTGCCAGCGGCCTATCACTCTCCGGCTCTGCCTACGAGCAGTACTTC.

CDR3 amino acids: CASSSSTGVYSTEAFF. CDR3 bases: TGTGCCAGCAGCTCATCGACGGGGGTGTACTCCACTGAAGCTTTCTTT. The chain combines TRBV7-8 with TRBJ1-1, with TRBD1 as a possible D gene (5 bases). Germline lookup yields CDR1 SGHVS and CDR2 FQNEAQ. The V end lost 4 bases, the J end lost 4 bases, and 19 bases lay between the germline ends. This CDR3 is built from 16 residues.